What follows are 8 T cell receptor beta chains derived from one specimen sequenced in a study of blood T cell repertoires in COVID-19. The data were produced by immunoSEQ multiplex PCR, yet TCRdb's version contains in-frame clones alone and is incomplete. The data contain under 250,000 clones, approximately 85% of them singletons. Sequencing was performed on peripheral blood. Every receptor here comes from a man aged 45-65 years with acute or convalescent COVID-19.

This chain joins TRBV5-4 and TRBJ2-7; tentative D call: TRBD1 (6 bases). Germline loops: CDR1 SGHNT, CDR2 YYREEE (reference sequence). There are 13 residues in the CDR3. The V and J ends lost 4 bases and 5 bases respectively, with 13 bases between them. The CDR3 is CASSRGQWDEQYF. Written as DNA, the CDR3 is TGTGCCAGCAGCCGTGGACAGTGGGACGAGCAGTACTTC.

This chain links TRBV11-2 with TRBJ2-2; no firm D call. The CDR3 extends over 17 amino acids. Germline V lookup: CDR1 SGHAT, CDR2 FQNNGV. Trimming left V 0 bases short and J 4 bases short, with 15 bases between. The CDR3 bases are TGTGCCAGCAGCTTAGATTTGAGTATTACGAGCACCGGGGAGCTGTTTTTT. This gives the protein CASSLDLSITSTGELFF.

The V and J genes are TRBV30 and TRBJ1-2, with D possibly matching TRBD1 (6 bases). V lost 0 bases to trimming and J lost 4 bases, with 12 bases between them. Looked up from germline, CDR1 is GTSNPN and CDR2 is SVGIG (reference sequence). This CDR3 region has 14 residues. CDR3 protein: CAWSVGDTTYGYTF. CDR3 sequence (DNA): TGTGCCTGGAGTGTAGGGGACACAACCTATGGCTACACCTTC.

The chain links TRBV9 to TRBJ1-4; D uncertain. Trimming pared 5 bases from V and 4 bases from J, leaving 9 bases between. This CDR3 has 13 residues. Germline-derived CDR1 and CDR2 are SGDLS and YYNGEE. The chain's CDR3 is CASREPRNEKLFF. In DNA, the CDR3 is TGTGCCAGCAGGGAGCCTCGTAATGAAAAACTGTTTTTT. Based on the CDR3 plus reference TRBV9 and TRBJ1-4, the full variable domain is DSGVTQTPKHLITATGQRVTLRCSPRSGDLSVYWYQQSLDQGLQFLIQYYNGEERAKGNILERFSAQQFPDLHSELNLSSLELGDSALYFCASREPRNEKLFFGSGTQLSVL.

This chain's CDR3 is CASSSGNLYEQYF. CDR3 DNA: TGTGCCAGCAGTTCCGGGAACCTCTACGAGCAGTACTTC. The genes are TRBV6-5 and TRBJ2-7; tentatively, D is TRBD2 (5 bases). The CDR3 loop spans 13 amino acids. V lost 4 bases, J lost 3 bases, and 10 bases lay in between. Germline CDR1 MNHEY, CDR2 SVGAGI.

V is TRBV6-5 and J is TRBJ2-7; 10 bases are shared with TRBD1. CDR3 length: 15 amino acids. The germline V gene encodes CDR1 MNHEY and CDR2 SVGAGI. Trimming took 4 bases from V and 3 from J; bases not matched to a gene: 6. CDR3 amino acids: CASSFGTGVVYEQYF. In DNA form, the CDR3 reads TGTGCCAGCAGTTTTGGGACAGGGGTCGTCTACGAGCAGTACTTC.

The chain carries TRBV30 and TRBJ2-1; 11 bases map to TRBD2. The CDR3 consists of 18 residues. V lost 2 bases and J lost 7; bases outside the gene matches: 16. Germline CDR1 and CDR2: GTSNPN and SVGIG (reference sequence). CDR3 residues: CAWSPSRGLAGGRNEQFF. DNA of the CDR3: TGTGCCTGGAGTCCGTCCCGGGGGCTAGCGGGGGGTAGGAATGAGCAGTTCTTC.

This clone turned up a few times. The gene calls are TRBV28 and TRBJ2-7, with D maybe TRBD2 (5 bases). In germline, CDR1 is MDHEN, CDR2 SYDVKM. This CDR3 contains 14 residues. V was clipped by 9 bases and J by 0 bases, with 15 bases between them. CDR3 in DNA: TGTGCCAGTTTGGGGAGCGAGAGCTCCTACGAGCAGTACTTC. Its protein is CASLGSESSYEQYF.